This T cell receptor (beta chain) was found in a study of shared clonotypes between healthy human individuals. Points from the study as a whole: Non-shared clonotypes had lower generation probabilities than those shared by all four donors. Incompleteness in sorted-subset sequencing, despite large depth, was shown by rarefaction.

This CDR3 is built from 17 residues. The V end lost 0 bases, the J end lost 0 bases, and 12 bases lay between the germline ends. Germline lookup yields CDR1 MGHRA and CDR2 YSYEKL. Each of the donors was a healthy adult who was HIV-negative and had not had a recent acute infection or vaccination. A word on this clone: The antigen is undetermined.

Replicate PCRs from sorted subsets contained roughly 220 ng DNA, which is 30,000 to 35,000 T cell genomes. Assay: immunoSEQ multiplex PCR; the TCRdb copy retains only in-frame clones and omits some. The sample carries about 960,000 clones, approximately 80% recorded once. The sample consisted of memory CD4+ T cells sorted from blood. Subset given: CD45RA-negative fraction. This clonotype originated in a man aged 18 to 30 in good health. This chain uses TRBV4-1 with TRBJ2-1, with TRBD2 as a possible D gene (5 bases). Here the CDR3 DNA reads TGCGCCAGCAGCCAAGATTTAGCGTCTGGCTCCTACAATGAGCAGTTCTTC. Amino acid sequence: CASSQDLASGSYNEQFF.